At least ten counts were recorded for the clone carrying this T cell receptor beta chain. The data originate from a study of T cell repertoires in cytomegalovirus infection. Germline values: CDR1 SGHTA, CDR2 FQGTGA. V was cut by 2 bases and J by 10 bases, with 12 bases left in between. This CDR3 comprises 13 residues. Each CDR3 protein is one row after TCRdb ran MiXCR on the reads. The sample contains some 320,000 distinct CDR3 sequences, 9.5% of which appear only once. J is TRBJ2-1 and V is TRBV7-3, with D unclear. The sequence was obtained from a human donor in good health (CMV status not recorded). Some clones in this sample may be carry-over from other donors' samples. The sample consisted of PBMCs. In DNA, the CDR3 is TGTGCCAGCAGCTTATACTCAAGTTGGGAGCAGTTCTTC. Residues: CASSLYSSWEQFF. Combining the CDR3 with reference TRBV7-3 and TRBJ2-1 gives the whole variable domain GAGVSQTPSNKVTEKGKYVELRCDPISGHTALYWYRQSLGQGPEFLIYFQGTGAADDSGLPNDRFFAVRPEGSVSTLKIQRTERGDSAVYLCASSLYSSWEQFFGPGTRLTVL.